Detailed here is one T cell receptor (beta chain). Its antigen has not been determined. The record has no base qualities; no much larger clone is one base away. This sample was taken from a study of blood T cell repertoires in COVID-19 (dated by TCRdb to the early 2020s). About the study as a whole: The collaborator samples originated in the United States, Italy and Spain and spanned the acute and convalescent phases of COVID-19. The prospective study material was composed of cDNA or gDNA derived from T cells, B-cell-depleted T cells, or PBMCs. The repertoires were released in a freely available public database meant as a resource for research on the immune response to SARS-CoV-2. Sample metadata almost always included a de-identified subject ID, COVID-19 status, age in years and sex. Where available, HLA class I and class II types were obtained from metadata supplied by the sample provider rather than from assay-based typing. Samples came from the ongoing ImmuneRACE study (first 160 participants) plus 1,254 subjects from 6 global collaborators. Deeply sampled blood TCRbeta repertoires from subjects exposed to, actively infected with, or recovered from COVID-19 were included in the dataset.

Results and caveats for the whole study, not just this receptor: The amount of clinical and demographic metadata varied by source and participant and was provided uncurated.

TCRbeta CDR3 regions were amplified from genomic DNA by means of the immunoSEQ Assay, a bias-controlled multiplex PCR. The paper's processing steps were these. Nucleated cell counts per sample were estimated from amplification of reference gene primers within the assay. To quantify the absolute abundance of each unique TCRbeta CDR3 rearrangement, sequence reads were collapsed and filtered. Productive Simpson clonality was computed per sample as the square root of Simpson's diversity index over productive rearrangements. What TCRdb holds here is the immuneACCESS table cut down to in-frame rearrangements. Part of the clones is not present; checked against another copy, under half of the missing clones reflect an unresolved V gene, and the others are unexplained. V, J and clone size are taken as reported in that table, and D and trimming were inferred from the DNA itself. In this sample the table shows under 350,000 clones, roughly 85% of which occur a single time. The ten most abundant clones make up 10% to 15% of the sample.

The collaborating institutions used their own protocols to collect whole blood in K2EDTA tubes. For TCRbeta analysis, collaborators shipped samples as frozen whole blood, isolated PBMCs, or DNA extracted from either of those sample types. From the cysteine through the phenylalanine, the CDR3 covers 14 amino acids. The entry retains the CDR3 DNA only, 42 bases that are in frame from base 1. CDR1 is given as SGHRS and CDR2 as YFSETQ, both from the germline V gene. Trimming leaves V shorter by 0 bases and J shorter by 8 bases, with the junction holding 3 bases beyond the gene matches. The sequenced sample was peripheral blood. The V gene is TRBV5-1 and the J gene is TRBJ1-3; 9 bases in the junction line up with TRBD1. This clonotype was sampled from a human donor in a cohort sampled during active COVID-19. In nucleotide form, the sequence is TGCGCCAGCAGCTTGGAACAGGGGGCTGACACCATATATTTT. Its product reads: CASSLEQGADTIYF. Reference TRBV5-1 and TRBJ1-3 proteins supply the regions before and after the CDR3; the full variable domain is: KAGVTQTPRYLIKTRGQQVTLSCSPISGHRSVSWYQQTPGQGLQFLFEYFSETQRNKGNFPGRFSGRQFSNSRSEMNVSTLELGDSALYLCASSLEQGADTIYFGEGSWLTVV.